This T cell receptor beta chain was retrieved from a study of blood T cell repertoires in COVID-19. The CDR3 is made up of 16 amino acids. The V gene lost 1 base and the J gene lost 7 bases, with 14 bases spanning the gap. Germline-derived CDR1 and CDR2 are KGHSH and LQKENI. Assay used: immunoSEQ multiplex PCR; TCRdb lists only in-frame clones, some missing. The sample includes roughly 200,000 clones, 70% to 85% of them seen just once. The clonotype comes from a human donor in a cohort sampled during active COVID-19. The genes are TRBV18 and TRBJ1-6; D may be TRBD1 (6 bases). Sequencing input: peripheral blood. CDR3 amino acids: CASSPRQQGYNSPLHF. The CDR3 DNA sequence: TGTGCCAGCTCACCACGCCAACAGGGATACAATTCACCCCTCCACTTT.